The clone carrying this T cell receptor beta chain was seen many times. Antigen: not known. Patients sequenced had flow cytometry evidence of CD8+CD57+ cell expansion. Each patient carried a diagnosis of severe acquired aplastic anemia. This sample is drawn from a study of CD8+CD57+ T cells in acquired aplastic anemia. Study as a whole: CD4+ and CD8+ cells, once sorted, gave DNA averaging roughly 3.2 ug.

The CDR3 extends over 17 amino acids. Germline CDR1 reads SEHNR; CDR2 reads FQNEAQ (reference sequence). The V segment lost 5 bases and the J segment 7 bases; nucleotides outside the gene matches: 14. Broader study findings: Controls did not differ significantly from patients in CD8+ Simpson's diversity. Overlapping CD8+ CDR3 repertoires of patients and controls contained some 30 shared sequences.

According to the study, genomic DNA was the template for TCR beta VDJ and CDR3 profiling. MiXCR was run by TCRdb on the reads, yielding one entry per CDR3 protein. The profile covers under 200,000 distinct CDR3 sequences, with more than 40% appearing a single time and 25% to 35% taken by the ten largest. Specimen: sorted CD4+, CD8+, or CD8+CD57+ T cells (not recorded which) from PBMCs. V and J are TRBV7-9 and TRBJ2-2; 9 bases fit TRBD1. The source of this sequence is a human donor with aplastic anemia. This CDR3 reads CASSRTGDAILDGELFF. The CDR3 nucleotides read TGTGCCAGCAGCCGGACAGGGGACGCCATACTGGACGGGGAGCTGTTTTTT.